The 12 T cell receptor beta chains below all came from one sample that was sequenced in a study of blood T cells in healthy people across ages. Together with a sample-barcoded 5' primer, a J-beta primer mix was included in a second PCR lasting about 6 to 12 cycles. One entry per CDR3 protein, called by TCRdb with MiXCR from the 5' RACE reads. The sample has 870,000 or so distinct CDR3 sequences, around 26% seen once. The specimen sequenced was blood. The receptors here all came from an elderly woman in good health.

The rearrangement joins TRBV20-1 to TRBJ2-1, with TRBD2 matching over 15 bases. Per germline, CDR1 DFQATT and CDR2 SNEGSKA (reference sequence). The CDR3 runs to 14 residues. The J segment lost 10 bases and the V segment lost 5 bases, leaving 6 bases of the junction unmatched. CDR3 sequence: CSASGLAGGREQFF. CDR3 bases: TGCAGTGCTTCGGGACTAGCGGGAGGCCGGGAGCAGTTCTTC.

V is TRBV6-1 and J is TRBJ1-1; 12 bases are a match to TRBD1. CDR1 and CDR2 (germline): MNHNS, SASEGT. This CDR3 region has 18 residues. V was pared by 5 bases and J by 5 bases, with 15 bases of the junction left unmatched. The CDR3 bases are TGTGCCAGCAGTCAGCTAGTTGGGACAGGGGGCGAGGGAACTGAAGCTTTCTTT. Its translation: CASSQLVGTGGEGTEAFF.

V is TRBV6-2 or TRBV6-3 and J is TRBJ2-7, with TRBD1 matching 11 bases. The V gene end was trimmed by 7 bases and the J gene end by 4 bases; junction bases not matched to a gene: 9. This CDR3 is built from 15 residues. The germline CDR1 and CDR2 sequences are MNHEY and SVGEGT. The CDR3 region is CASTTPGTGGYEQYF. The CDR3 bases are TGTGCCAGCACCACACCCGGGACAGGGGGTTACGAGCAGTACTTC.

This clonotype was recorded at least ten times. V usage is TRBV12-3 or TRBV12-4 and J usage is TRBJ2-3; D not certain. V lost 4 bases and J lost 10, with 9 bases in between. CDR3 length: 11 residues. CDR3 nucleotides: TGTGCCAGCAGTTCCCCCCTTTCGCAGTATTTT. Its protein product is CASSSPLSQYF.

This clonotype appeared many times. The chain uses TRBV29-1 and TRBJ2-7, with TRBD1 matching 11 bases. This CDR3 is built from 13 residues. CDR1 and CDR2 (germline): SQVTM, ANQGSEA. The trim removed 6 bases at V and 1 base at J, leaving 2 bases unmatched. CDR3 nucleotides: TGCAGCGTGGGACAGGGGGTATCCTACGAGCAGTACTTC. This sequence encodes CSVGQGVSYEQYF.

This clonotype was recorded at least ten times. The chain is built from TRBV7-9 and TRBJ2-5, with TRBD1 matching over 9 bases. In germline, CDR1 is SEHNR, CDR2 FQNEAQ (reference sequence). The CDR3 is made up of 16 amino acids. Germline trimming cut 3 bases from V and 4 bases from J; bases unmatched to any gene: 9. The DNA for the CDR3 is TGTGCCAGCAGCTTTTTGACAGGGGGGAGTGGAGAGACCCAGTACTTC. This codes for CASSFLTGGSGETQYF.

The table lists this clonotype with many counts. This chain joins TRBV6-2 or TRBV6-3 and TRBJ2-7; D unclear. CDR3 length: 11 amino acids. CDR1 is MNHEY, CDR2 SVGEGT, per germline. V was trimmed by 0 bases and J by 9 bases, leaving 6 bases between them. The CDR3 loop reads CASSYSVTQYF. The CDR3 coding sequence is TGTGCCAGCAGTTACTCGGTAACGCAGTACTTC.

This clonotype was recorded at least ten times. V gene TRBV11-2 combines with J gene TRBJ2-3, with 8 bases that match TRBD2. Germline V gene data show CDR1 as SGHAT and CDR2 as FQNNGV. The CDR3 spans 16 residues. Trimming removed 6 bases from V and 6 bases from J; junction bases left unmatched: 14. This CDR3 is CASRLLAAHMRDTQYF. Here the CDR3 DNA reads TGTGCCAGCAGACTACTAGCGGCCCACATGAGGGATACGCAGTATTTT.

The chain has TRBV19 and TRBJ2-7; 8 nucleotides align to TRBD1. Germline CDR1 LNHDA, CDR2 SQIVND (reference sequence). V shed 6 bases and J 3 bases; nucleotides not matched to a gene: 13. The CDR3 has 16 amino acids. Written as DNA, the CDR3 is TGTGCCAGTAGCCCTGGCGATGGGACAGGAGGCTACGAGCAGTACTTC. This codes for CASSPGDGTGGYEQYF.

This clonotype was detected many times. The chain couples TRBV6-2 or TRBV6-3 to TRBJ2-1; 11 positions match TRBD1. Looked up from germline, CDR1 is MNHEY and CDR2 is SVGEGT. This CDR3 has 14 residues. The junction had 3 bases not matched to a gene; V was cut back by 6 bases and J by 5 bases. The CDR3 here is CASRGTGGDNEQFF. CDR3 DNA: TGTGCCAGCAGGGGGACAGGGGGTGACAATGAGCAGTTCTTC.

As for this clonotype: The junction differs from germline at one of its ends, possibly a read error. The rearrangement links TRBV10-3 to TRBJ2-3; D remains ambiguous. The CDR3 covers 16 residues. Germline V CDR1 and CDR2: ENHRY, SYGVKD. The CDR3 sequence: CATSEGRIRGTDTQYF. The CDR3 nucleotides are TGTGCCACCAGTGAAGGACGGATCCGAGGCACAGATACGCAGTATTTT.

This clonotype was recorded at least ten times. This sequence joins TRBV5-1 and TRBJ2-5, with TRBD2 identical over 12 bases. This CDR3 is 17 amino acids long. The V segment lost 0 bases and the J segment 5 bases; nucleotides outside the gene matches: 8. Per the germline V gene, CDR1 is SGHRS and CDR2 is YFSETQ. CDR3 DNA: TGCGCCAGCAGCTTGGGGACTAGCGGGGAGATGCTGGAGACCCAGTACTTC. It is translated as CASSLGTSGEMLETQYF.